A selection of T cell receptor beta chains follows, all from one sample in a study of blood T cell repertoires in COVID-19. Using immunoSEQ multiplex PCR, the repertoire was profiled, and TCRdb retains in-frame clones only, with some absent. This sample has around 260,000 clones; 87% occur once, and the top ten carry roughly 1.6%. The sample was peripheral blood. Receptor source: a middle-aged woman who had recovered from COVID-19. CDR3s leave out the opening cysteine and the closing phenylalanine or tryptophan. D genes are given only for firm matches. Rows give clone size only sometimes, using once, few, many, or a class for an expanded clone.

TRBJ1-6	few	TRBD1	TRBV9	ASSVKGQGNSPLH
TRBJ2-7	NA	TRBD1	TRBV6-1	ASSEDLRTGPSSYEQY
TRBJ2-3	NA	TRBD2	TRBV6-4	ASRGLAGISTDTQY
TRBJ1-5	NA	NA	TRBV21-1	ASSLPTGKVFDSNQPQH
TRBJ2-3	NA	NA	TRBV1	TSSLPTVERYNTDTQY
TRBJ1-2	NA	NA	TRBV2	ASSWGWGEGYT
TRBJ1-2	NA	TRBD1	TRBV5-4	ASSFIFGTGLGYT
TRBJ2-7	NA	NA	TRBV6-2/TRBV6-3	ASSYDEREQY
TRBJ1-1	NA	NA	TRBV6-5	ASSYGAGAGAF
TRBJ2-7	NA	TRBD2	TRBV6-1	ASSGTSGGGRTYEQY
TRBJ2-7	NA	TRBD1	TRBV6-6	ASSPFRDRGYEQY
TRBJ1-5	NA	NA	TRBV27	ASSLGLAGPRNQPQH
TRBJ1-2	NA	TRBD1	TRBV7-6	ASSLSGTGYYGYT
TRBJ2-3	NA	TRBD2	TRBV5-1	ASSHAERSGGSTQY
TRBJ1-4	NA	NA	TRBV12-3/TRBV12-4	ASLNSPNEKLF
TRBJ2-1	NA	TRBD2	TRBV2	ASSDSGGAYNEQF
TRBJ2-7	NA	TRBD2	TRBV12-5	ASGPGTTTGEQY
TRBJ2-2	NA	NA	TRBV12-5	ASGSRGQNTGELF
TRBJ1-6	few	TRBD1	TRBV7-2	ASSAQGNSPLH
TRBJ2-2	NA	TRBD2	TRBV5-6	ASSLLSGGDTGELF
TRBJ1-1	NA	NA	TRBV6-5	ASILAPWALTEAF
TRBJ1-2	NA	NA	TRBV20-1	SAPQGYGYT
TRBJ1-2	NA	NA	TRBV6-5	ASSPRRGGYT
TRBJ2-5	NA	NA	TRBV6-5	ASSYSSFQETQY
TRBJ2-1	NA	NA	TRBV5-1	ASREQAYNEQF
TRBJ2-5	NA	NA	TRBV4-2	ASSQARSGGETQY
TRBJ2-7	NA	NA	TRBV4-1	ASSQWFGGTYEQY
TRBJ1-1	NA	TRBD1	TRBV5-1	ASSPQGVNTEAF
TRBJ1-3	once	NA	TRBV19	ASSQVLSGNTIY
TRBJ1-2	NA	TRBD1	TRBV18	ASSPGQGDLYGYT
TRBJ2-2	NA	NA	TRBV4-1	ASSQDNRLGRTGELF
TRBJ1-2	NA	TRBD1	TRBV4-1	ASSRPGQNYGYT
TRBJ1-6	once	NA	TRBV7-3	ASSLRENSPLH
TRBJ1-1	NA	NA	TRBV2	ASSEDSFTEAF
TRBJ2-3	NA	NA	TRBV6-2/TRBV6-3	ASSRQGTGFTDTQY
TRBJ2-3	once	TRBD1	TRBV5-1	ASSLVGQGVDTQY
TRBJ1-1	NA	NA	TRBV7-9	ASATRGNTEAF
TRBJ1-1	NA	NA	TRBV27	ASSLSQGGVLYTEAF
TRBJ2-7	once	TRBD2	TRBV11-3	ASSIGGDSYEQY
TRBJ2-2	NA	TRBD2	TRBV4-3	ASSQERMPGASGVGTGELF
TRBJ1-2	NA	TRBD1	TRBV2	ASSMTGYNYGYT
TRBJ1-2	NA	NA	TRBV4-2	ASSQDSAGGTPDNYGYT
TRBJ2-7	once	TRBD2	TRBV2	ASGPGLLAGGTSKQY
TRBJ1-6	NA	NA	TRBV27	ASSLSIRFPNSPLH
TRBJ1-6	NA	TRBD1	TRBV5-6	ASSRQGLPLH
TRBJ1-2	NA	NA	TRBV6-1	ASSDGTYGYT
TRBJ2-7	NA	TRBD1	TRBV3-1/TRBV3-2	ASSLDPGGGREQY
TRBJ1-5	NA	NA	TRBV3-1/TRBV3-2	ASSQRCRTDKISNQPQH
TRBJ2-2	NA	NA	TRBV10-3	AISDPSHLAGSTGELF
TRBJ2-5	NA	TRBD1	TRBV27	ASSDRELETQY
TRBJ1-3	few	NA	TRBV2	ASSELRLGNTIY
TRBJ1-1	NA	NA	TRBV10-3	AIRMPGGNTEAF
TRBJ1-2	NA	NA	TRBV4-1	ASSQDGGGNYGYT
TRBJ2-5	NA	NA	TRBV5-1	ASSLAEGGLSETQY
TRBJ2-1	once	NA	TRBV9	ASSVGGRQF
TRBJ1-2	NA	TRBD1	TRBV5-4	ASTTTGVTYGYT
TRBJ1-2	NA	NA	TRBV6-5	ASSYAGGYGYT
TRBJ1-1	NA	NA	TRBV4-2	ASRRGAEAF
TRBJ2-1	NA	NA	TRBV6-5	ASSYSYDGANEQF
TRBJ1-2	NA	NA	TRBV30	AWSLRQSGNYGYT